Following are 7 T cell receptor beta chains from one sample sequenced in a study of T cells in pancreatic ductal adenocarcinoma (TCRdb year 2017). Library preparation used the immunoSEQ multiplex PCR assay. TCRdb limited this immuneACCESS table to in-frame rearrangements with V and J called. A share of clones is missing; checked studies link under half to unresolved V genes, and the rest is unexplained. This sample lists about 29,000 clones; approximately 94% were detected once. Under 2.5% of the sample belongs to the ten largest clones. The pancreatic ductal adenocarcinoma patients who were selected had gone through surgery without receiving any neoadjuvant therapy. Sequencing input: PBMCs. The receptor set was obtained from a human donor with pancreatic ductal adenocarcinoma.

The chain is built from TRBV19 and TRBJ1-2; 8 bases line up with TRBD1. The ends lost 6 bases at V and 7 bases at J; junction bases unmatched: 10. CDR3 size: 14 residues. CDR1 and CDR2 from the germline V gene are LNHDA and SQIVND (reference sequence). In DNA form, the CDR3 reads TGTGCCAGTAGCTATACGGACAGGGTAGCTGGCTACACCTTC. This gives the protein CASSYTDRVAGYTF.

This clone was seen once. The rearrangement joins TRBV2 to TRBJ2-2, with D perhaps matching TRBD2 (6 bases). V shed 6 bases and J shed 7 bases, with 24 bases lying between them. Germline V lookup: CDR1 SNHLY, CDR2 FYNNEI. The CDR3 is 17 residues long. The CDR3 loop reads CASRDPAGIGQDGELFF. CDR3 coding DNA: TGTGCCAGCAGGGACCCAGCGGGTATAGGCCAAGACGGGGAGCTGTTTTTT.

The chain joins TRBV6-5 to TRBJ1-3; D is ambiguous. V shed 5 bases and J shed 0 bases, with 8 bases lying between them. Germline V lookup: CDR1 MNHEY, CDR2 SVGAGI. The CDR3 is 14 residues long. The CDR3 protein is CASSTKSSGNTIYF. The CDR3 DNA reads as TGTGCCAGCAGTACTAAGAGCTCTGGAAACACCATATATTTT.

The chain has TRBV6-6 and TRBJ1-1; D unclear. The CDR3 has 13 amino acids. V was shortened by 8 bases and J by 0 bases, with 10 bases between the two germline ends. Germline V gene sequence: CDR1 MNHNY, CDR2 SVGAGI (reference sequence). The CDR3: CASVRSMNTEAFF. Here the CDR3 DNA reads TGTGCCAGCGTAAGAAGCATGAACACTGAAGCTTTCTTT.

The rearrangement uses TRBV27 and TRBJ1-5, with a weak D call TRBD1 (6 bases). The germline gives CDR1 MNHEY, CDR2 SMNVEV (reference sequence). CDR3 length: 13 amino acids. The V and J ends lost 7 bases and 7 bases respectively, with 14 bases between them. DNA for the CDR3: TGTGCCAGCAAGGGGCAGGGGAGGCAGCCCCAGCATTTT. Its translation is CASKGQGRQPQHF.

The rearrangement uses TRBV28 and TRBJ2-7; 11 bases are a match to TRBD2. Trimming removed 5 bases from V and 0 bases from J; junction bases left unmatched: 12. Germline V gene sequence: CDR1 MDHEN, CDR2 SYDVKM. The length of the CDR3 is 18 residues. CDR3 nucleotides: TGTGCCAGCAGTAATTGGGGGACTAGCGGATCTAGCTCCTACGAGCAGTACTTC. This encodes CASSNWGTSGSSSYEQYF.

V is TRBV6-6 and J is TRBJ1-2; 8 bases are shared with TRBD1. The germline V gene has CDR1 MNHNY and CDR2 SVGAGI (reference sequence). The CDR3 consists of 15 residues. With 6 bases clipped from V and 0 bases from J, the junction kept 6 bases outside the gene matches. CDR3 loop: CASRSGTGSNYGYTF. The CDR3 nucleotides are TGTGCCAGCAGGTCCGGGACAGGTTCTAACTATGGCTACACCTTC.